This is a list of T cell receptor beta chains from one sample in a study of T cells after yellow fever vaccination. Using its own MiXCR run on the 5' RACE reads, TCRdb lists one record per CDR3 protein. This table has 110,000 to 150,000 distinct CDR3 sequences, around 6.3% appearing once. The sequencing here drew on CD4+ T cells sorted from PBMCs, taken 10 days after the yellow fever booster vaccination. The receptor set was obtained from a man under 40 who received the YFV17D yellow fever vaccine. Both conserved end residues are part of each CDR3.

J | V | CDR3
TRBJ1-1 | TRBV7-2 | CASSLAQGGMNTEAFF
TRBJ2-5 | TRBV7-2 | CASSPRTRVETQYF
TRBJ1-1 | TRBV12-3/TRBV12-4 | CASATDRLNTEAFF
TRBJ2-7 | TRBV2 | CASSEDRSKYF
TRBJ1-1 | TRBV12-5 | CASGLVVGGQATEAFF
TRBJ2-2 | TRBV5-4 | CASSFRDTLTGELFF
TRBJ2-6 | TRBV5-1 | CASSLGSLSGANVLTF
TRBJ2-5 | TRBV5-1 | CASSYFQGGETQYF
TRBJ1-2 | TRBV11-2 | CASRMEPLYGYTF
TRBJ2-7 | TRBV11-1 | CASSPGTSGPLYFYEQYF
TRBJ1-5 | TRBV6-2/TRBV6-3 | CASSLQVRSNQPQHF
TRBJ1-4 | TRBV5-1 | CASSLRPTTNEKLFF
TRBJ2-7 | TRBV5-1 | CASSPGIHSYEQYF
TRBJ2-1 | TRBV5-1 | CASDNGLAGGSSYNEQFF
TRBJ2-7 | TRBV12-3/TRBV12-4 | CASSWGPEQYF
TRBJ2-1 | TRBV28 | CASSWGQSYNEQFF
TRBJ1-1 | TRBV7-2 | CASSLAAGPAFF
TRBJ2-2 | TRBV11-2 | CASKPTPMNTGELFF
TRBJ2-1 | TRBV21-1 | CASSKWRFRGKFDEQFF